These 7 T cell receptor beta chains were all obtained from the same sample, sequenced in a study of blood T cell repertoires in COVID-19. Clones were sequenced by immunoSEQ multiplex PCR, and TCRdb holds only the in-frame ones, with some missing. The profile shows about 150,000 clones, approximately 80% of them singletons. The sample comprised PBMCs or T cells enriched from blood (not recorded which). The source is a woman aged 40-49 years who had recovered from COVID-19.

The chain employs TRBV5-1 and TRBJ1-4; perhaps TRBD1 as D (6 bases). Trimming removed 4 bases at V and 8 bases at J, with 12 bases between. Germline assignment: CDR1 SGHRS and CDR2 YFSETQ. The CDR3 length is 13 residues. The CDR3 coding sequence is TGCGCCAGCAGCCCACAGGGTGAGGAAAAACTGTTTTTT. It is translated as CASSPQGEEKLFF. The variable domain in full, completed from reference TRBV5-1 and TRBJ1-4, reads KAGVTQTPRYLIKTRGQQVTLSCSPISGHRSVSWYQQTPGQGLQFLFEYFSETQRNKGNFPGRFSGRQFSNSRSEMNVSTLELGDSALYLCASSPQGEEKLFFGSGTQLSVL.

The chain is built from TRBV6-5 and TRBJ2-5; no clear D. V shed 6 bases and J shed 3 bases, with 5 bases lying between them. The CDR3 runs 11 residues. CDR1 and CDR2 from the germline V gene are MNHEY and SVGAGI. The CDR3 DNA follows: TGTGCCAGCAGCCTAAAAGAGACCCAGTACTTC. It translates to CASSLKETQYF.

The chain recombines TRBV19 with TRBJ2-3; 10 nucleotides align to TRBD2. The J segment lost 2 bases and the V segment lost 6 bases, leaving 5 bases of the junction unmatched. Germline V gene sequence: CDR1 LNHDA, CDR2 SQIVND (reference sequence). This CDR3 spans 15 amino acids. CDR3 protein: CASSRTSGFTDTQYF. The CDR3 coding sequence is TGTGCCAGTAGCCGGACTAGCGGTTTCACAGATACGCAGTATTTT.

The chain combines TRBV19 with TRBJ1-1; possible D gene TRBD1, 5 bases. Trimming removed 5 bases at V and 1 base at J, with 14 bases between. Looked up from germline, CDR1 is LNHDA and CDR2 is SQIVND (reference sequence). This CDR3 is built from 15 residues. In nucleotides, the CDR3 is TGTGCCAGTAGTTGGCAGGGAGGAGGGAACACTGAAGCTTTCTTT. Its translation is CASSWQGGGNTEAFF.

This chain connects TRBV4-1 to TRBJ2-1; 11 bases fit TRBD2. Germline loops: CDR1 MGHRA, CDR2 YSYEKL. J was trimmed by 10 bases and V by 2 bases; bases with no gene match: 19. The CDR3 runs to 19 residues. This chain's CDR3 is CASSQLGTSGRPRATEQFF. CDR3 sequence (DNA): TGCGCCAGCAGCCAACTCGGGACTAGCGGACGGCCTAGGGCGACGGAGCAGTTCTTC.

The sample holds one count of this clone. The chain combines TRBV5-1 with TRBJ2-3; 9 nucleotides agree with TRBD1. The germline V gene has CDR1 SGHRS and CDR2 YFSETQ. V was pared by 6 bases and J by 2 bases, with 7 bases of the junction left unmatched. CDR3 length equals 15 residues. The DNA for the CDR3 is TGCGCCAGCACGGTCGGGACAGGGCACACAGATACGCAGTATTTT. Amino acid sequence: CASTVGTGHTDTQYF.

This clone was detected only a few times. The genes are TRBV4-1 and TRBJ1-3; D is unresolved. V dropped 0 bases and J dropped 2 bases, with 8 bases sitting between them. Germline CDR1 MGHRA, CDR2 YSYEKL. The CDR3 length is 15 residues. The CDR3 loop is CASSQDVSPGNTIYF. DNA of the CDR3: TGCGCCAGCAGCCAAGATGTGAGTCCTGGAAACACCATATATTTT.